The source of this T cell receptor (beta chain) is a study of T-cell memory formation after mild COVID-19. Study observations and caveats: Largely, contracting CD4+ clones fell within CM and EM, and contracting CD8+ clones within EMRA. Memory from before infection featured some responding clones, which suggests cross-reactive memory joined.

The length of the CDR3 is 15 residues. Germline trimming cut 6 bases from V and 2 bases from J; bases unmatched to any gene: 10. Germline loops: CDR1 SQVTM, CDR2 ANQGSEA. This clonotype was observed at least ten times. Its antigen is undetermined. 5'RACE with constant-segment primers yielded barcoded, UMI-tagged TCR alpha and TCR beta cDNA libraries. One entry per CDR3 protein, called by TCRdb with MiXCR from the 5' RACE reads. Of roughly 150,000 distinct CDR3 sequences in the sample, 10% to 15% were seen once. The sample consisted of PBMCs or a T cell subset sorted from them (not recorded which). V usage is TRBV29-1 and J usage is TRBJ2-3; 8 positions agree with TRBD2. This receptor was identified in a young man who had mild COVID-19 (a few samples of this study predate the infection). Cell type and time point are not known. Here the CDR3 reads CSVTRTSTDTDTQYF. DNA of the CDR3: TGCAGCGTGACGCGGACTAGCACTGACACAGATACGCAGTATTTT.